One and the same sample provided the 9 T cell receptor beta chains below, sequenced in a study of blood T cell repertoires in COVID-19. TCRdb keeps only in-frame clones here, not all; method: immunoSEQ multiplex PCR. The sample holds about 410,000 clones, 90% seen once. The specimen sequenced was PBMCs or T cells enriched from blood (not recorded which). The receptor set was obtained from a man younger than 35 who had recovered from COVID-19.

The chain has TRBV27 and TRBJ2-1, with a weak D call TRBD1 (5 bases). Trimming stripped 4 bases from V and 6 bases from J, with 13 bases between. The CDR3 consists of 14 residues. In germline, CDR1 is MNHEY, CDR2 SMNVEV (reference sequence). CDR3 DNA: TGTGCCAGCAGTTCCCCAGGCAGGGTCAATGAGCAGTTCTTC. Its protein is CASSSPGRVNEQFF.

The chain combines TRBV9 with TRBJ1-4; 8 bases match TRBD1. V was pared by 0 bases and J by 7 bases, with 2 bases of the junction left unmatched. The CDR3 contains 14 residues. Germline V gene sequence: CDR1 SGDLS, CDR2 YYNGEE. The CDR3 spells CASSVEGTGEKLFF. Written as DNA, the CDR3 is TGTGCCAGCAGCGTAGAGGGGACAGGTGAAAAACTGTTTTTT. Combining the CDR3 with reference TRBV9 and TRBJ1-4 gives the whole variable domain DSGVTQTPKHLITATGQRVTLRCSPRSGDLSVYWYQQSLDQGLQFLIQYYNGEERAKGNILERFSAQQFPDLHSELNLSSLELGDSALYFCASSVEGTGEKLFFGSGTQLSVL.

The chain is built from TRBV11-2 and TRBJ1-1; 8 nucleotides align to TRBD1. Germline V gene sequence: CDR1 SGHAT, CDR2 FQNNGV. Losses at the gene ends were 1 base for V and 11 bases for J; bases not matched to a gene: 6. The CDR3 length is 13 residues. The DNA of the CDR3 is TGTGCCAGCAGCTTAGCGGACAGGGTTGTTGCTTTCTTT. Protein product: CASSLADRVVAFF.

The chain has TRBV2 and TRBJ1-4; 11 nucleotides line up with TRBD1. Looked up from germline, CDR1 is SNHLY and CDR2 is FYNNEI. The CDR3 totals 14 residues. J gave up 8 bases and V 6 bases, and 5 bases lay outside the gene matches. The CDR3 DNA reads TGTGCCAGCAGCACCGGGACAGGGGGAGAAAAACTGTTTTTT. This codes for CASSTGTGGEKLFF.

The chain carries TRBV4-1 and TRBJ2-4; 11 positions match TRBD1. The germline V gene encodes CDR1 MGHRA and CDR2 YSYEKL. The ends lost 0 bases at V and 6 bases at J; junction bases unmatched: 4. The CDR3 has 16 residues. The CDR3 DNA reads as TGCGCCAGCAGCCAAGACCCCGGGACAGGGGGAAACATTCAGTACTTC. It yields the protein CASSQDPGTGGNIQYF.

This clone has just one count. This CDR3 reads CASHIFPLHF. CDR3 DNA: TGTGCCAGCCACATATTCCCCCTCCACTTT. V and J are TRBV6-5 and TRBJ1-6; no clear D gene. CDR3 length equals 10 residues. V lost 8 bases and J lost 13, with 9 bases in between. Germline assignment: CDR1 MNHEY and CDR2 SVGAGI.

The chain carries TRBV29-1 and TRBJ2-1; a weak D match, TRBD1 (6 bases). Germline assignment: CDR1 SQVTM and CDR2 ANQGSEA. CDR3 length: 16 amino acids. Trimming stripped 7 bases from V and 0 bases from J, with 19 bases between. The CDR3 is CSAVDSEFHSYNEQFF. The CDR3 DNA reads TGCAGCGCCGTGGACAGCGAGTTTCACTCCTACAATGAGCAGTTCTTC.

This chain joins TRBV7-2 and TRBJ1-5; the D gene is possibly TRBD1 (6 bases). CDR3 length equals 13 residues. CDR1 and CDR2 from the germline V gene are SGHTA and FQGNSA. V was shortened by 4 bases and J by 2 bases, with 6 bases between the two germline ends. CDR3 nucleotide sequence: TGTGCCAGCAGCTACAGGGGCAATCAGCCCCAGCATTTT. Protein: CASSYRGNQPQHF.

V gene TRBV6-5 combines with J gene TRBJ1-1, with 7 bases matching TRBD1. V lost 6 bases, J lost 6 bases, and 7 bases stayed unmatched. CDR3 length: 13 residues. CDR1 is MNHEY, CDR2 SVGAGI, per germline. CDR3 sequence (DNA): TGTGCCAGCAGCCTTCTTACAGGGGCTGAAGCTTTCTTT. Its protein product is CASSLLTGAEAFF.